This is a list of T cell receptor beta chains from one sample in a study of T-cell memory formation after mild COVID-19. MiXCR was run by TCRdb on the 5' RACE reads, yielding one entry per CDR3 protein. The table lists 110,000 or so distinct CDR3 sequences, about 24% of them singletons, with about 38% in the top ten. The sample was PBMCs or a T cell subset sorted from them (not recorded which). These receptors originate from a man aged 18 to 29 who had mild COVID-19 (a few samples of this study predate the infection). Cell type and time point are not known. The CDR3 runs from the conserved cysteine through the conserved F or W. Size values are once, few and many counts, or a class for expanded clones, and some rows have none.

size	V	CDR3
once	TRBV5-1	CASSLPGTANEQYF
NA	TRBV5-1	CASSILGSSYNEQFF
NA	TRBV20-1	CSAKESGGTDTQYF
few	TRBV20-1	CSARESIGTSSYNEQFF
few	TRBV2	CASSEGQGAGETQYF
few	TRBV12-3/TRBV12-4	CASSFSNSPLHF
NA	TRBV19	CASSIGEFLNTEAFF
NA	TRBV12-3/TRBV12-4	CASRPTDTEAFF
few	TRBV4-2	CASSPDYLAGGPYEQYF
NA	TRBV4-1	CASSPDATNEKLFF
NA	TRBV6-1	CASSEYATGDMNTEAFF
few	TRBV5-1	CASSFGVLQETQYF
few	TRBV5-1	CASSLWDDHEQYF
NA	TRBV13	CASSFPTGTQYF
NA	TRBV29-1	CSVRTQGARNEQFF
NA	TRBV29-1	CSVALTDPGNRDTQYF
once	TRBV4-1	CASSQGGRGGDEQFF
few	TRBV28	CASRPATGGSGNTIYF
few	TRBV12-3/TRBV12-4	CASSYTRDGRDTQYF
few	TRBV7-8	CASSLYGGAVDTQYF
few	TRBV7-6	CASSDGIAENSYNEQFF
NA	TRBV7-2	CASSLTVYEQYF
NA	TRBV20-1	CSASSSYRGEYNEQFF
NA	TRBV4-1	CASSHAGQMIVHF
many	TRBV6-2/TRBV6-3	CASSTGYEQYF
few	TRBV28	CASSHRDSTDTQYF
NA	TRBV3-1	CASSRPDTNTGELFF
NA	TRBV6-2/TRBV6-3	CASSYSPARGQPQHF
NA	TRBV29-1	CSVEFTGIARELFF
NA	TRBV6-5	CASSYSHGNEQFF
NA	TRBV7-9	CASSLARAGNTGELFF
NA	TRBV20-1	CSAKGQNSPLHF
once	TRBV5-1	CASRGRTGKMNTEAFF
few	TRBV7-9	CASSPTGGNEKLFF
NA	TRBV6-1	CASIGIRQGYFTDTQYF
few	TRBV12-3/TRBV12-4	CASSADRFYGYTF
NA	TRBV7-9	CASSLSFLYEQYF
NA	TRBV7-9	CASSPLGPLKEKLFF
NA	TRBV4-1	CASSQVRDFEQFF
few	TRBV6-2/TRBV6-3	CASSVSGNQETQYF
once	TRBV7-3	CASSFDGAGANVLTF
few	TRBV4-3	CASSQGLAGALPSTDTQYF
NA	TRBV7-2	CASSLRLYNEQFF
few	TRBV4-1	CASRGQQGPGSPLHF
few	TRBV7-6	CASSLATEGEAFF
few	TRBV11-2	CASSSGRGGGTDTQYF
many	TRBV6-2/TRBV6-3	CASSQRDSAYEQYF
NA	TRBV28	CASRNHRTDRLGDEQFF
NA	TRBV7-6	CASSSGRLTENTEAFF
few	TRBV11-2	CASSLDLLGDTQYF
NA	TRBV7-2	CASSYGGNEQFF
NA	TRBV19	CASSIHTPGPKLDYGYTF
once	TRBV19	CASFPPKLPGRGETQYF
few	TRBV7-9	CASSFGTTSTDTQYF